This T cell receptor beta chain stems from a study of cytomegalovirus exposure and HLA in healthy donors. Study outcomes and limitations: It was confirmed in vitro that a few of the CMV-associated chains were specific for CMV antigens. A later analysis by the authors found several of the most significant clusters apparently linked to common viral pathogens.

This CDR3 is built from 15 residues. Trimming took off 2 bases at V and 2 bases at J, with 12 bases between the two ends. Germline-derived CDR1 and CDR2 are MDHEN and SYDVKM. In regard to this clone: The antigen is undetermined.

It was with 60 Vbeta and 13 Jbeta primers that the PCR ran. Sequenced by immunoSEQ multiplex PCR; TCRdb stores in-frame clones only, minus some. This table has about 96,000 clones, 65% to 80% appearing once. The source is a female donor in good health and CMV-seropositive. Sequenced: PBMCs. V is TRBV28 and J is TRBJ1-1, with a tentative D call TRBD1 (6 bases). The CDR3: CASSLLGQTNTEAFF. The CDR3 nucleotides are TGTGCCAGCAGTTTACTAGGACAGACCAACACTGAAGCTTTCTTT.